The clone carrying this T cell receptor (beta chain) was seen a handful of times. Antigen unknown. The sample belongs to a study of identical twins. Study findings and constraints: Because invariant MAIT and iNKT cells could be present, zero-insertion analyses could be partly confounded.

TCRdb passed the 5' RACE reads through MiXCR, listing each CDR3 protein once. The sample includes fewer than 350,000 distinct CDR3 sequences, approximately 8% seen only once; the top ten take roughly 2%. The CDR3 spans 14 residues. Trimming took off 4 bases at V and 6 bases at J, with 13 bases between the two ends. From germline, CDR1 is SGHAT and CDR2 FQNNGV. A further study also used this sample, focusing on yellow fever vaccine responses in identical twins.

The sequence came from a woman aged 18-35 years in good health. J is TRBJ2-1 and V is TRBV11-2; D is possibly TRBD1 (8 bases). The sequenced sample was memory (CD45RO+) T cells sorted from blood. DNA of the CDR3: TGTGCCAGCAGCTCACACAGGGGGGGCAATGAGCAGTTCTTC. Protein: CASSSHRGGNEQFF. Full variable domain (rest looked up from reference TRBV11-2 and TRBJ2-1): EAGVAQSPRYKIIEKRQSVAFWCNPISGHATLYWYQQILGQGPKLLIQFQNNGVVDDSQLPKDRFSAERLKGVDSTLKIQPAKLEDSAVYLCASSSHRGGNEQFFGPGTRLTVL.